The rows below give T cell receptor beta chains drawn from one sample of a study of T cell clonotyping in hematopoietic cell transplantation. Sequencing used immunoSEQ multiplex PCR; TCRdb keeps in-frame clones, though not all of them. The sample includes roughly 44,000 clones, roughly 85% of them seen just once. The sample consisted of peripheral blood mononuclear cells, taken before stem cell transplant. All receptors come from a man between 60 and 70 years old with acute myeloid leukemia. Some clones in this sample may be carry-over from other donors' samples. CDR3s leave out the opening cysteine and the closing phenylalanine or tryptophan.

cdr3_length j_call v_call cdr3_aa
12 TRBJ2-7 TRBV5-1 ASSLEQGYYEQY
13 TRBJ2-7 TRBV9 ASSPGVTDSYEQY
13 TRBJ1-4 TRBV7-6 ASSLEDFPNEKLF
14 TRBJ1-1 TRBV5-4 ASSLGRQGRGTEAF
12 TRBJ2-7 TRBV6-1 ASSPRDRADEQY
13 TRBJ1-5 TRBV5-1 ASSVTGYSDQPQH
9 TRBJ1-2 TRBV7-3 ASSNRGGYT
13 TRBJ2-7 TRBV7-9 ASSFISGESYEQY
11 TRBJ1-1 TRBV30 AWSVRGVTEAF
12 TRBJ2-1 TRBV19 ASTDGMTDNEQF
11 TRBJ2-5 TRBV6-1 AARNGGRETQY
11 TRBJ1-2 TRBV28 ASSLLYSYGYT
11 TRBJ2-7 TRBV4-1 ASSQARQYEQY
13 TRBJ1-1 TRBV9 ASSEAGRMNTEAF
11 TRBJ2-3 TRBV7-2 ASSSRDYDTQY
17 TRBJ1-2 TRBV4-1 ASSQDHYKWGTGDYGYT
11 TRBJ1-5 TRBV19 ASSLTDNQPQH
13 TRBJ2-7 TRBV4-2 ASSHLAGGYYEQY
12 TRBJ2-7 TRBV19 ASSISFEGYEQY
12 TRBJ1-2 TRBV6-1 ASRMGDINYGYT
15 TRBJ2-2 TRBV5-4 ASSFYRGGTNTGELF
9 TRBJ2-7 TRBV20-1 SAATTYEQY
9 TRBJ1-2 TRBV20-1 SVTENYGYT
12 TRBJ1-3 TRBV7-2 ASSAQVSGNTIY
13 TRBJ2-5 TRBV9 ASSVAPAHRGPQY
13 TRBJ1-2 TRBV11-2 ASSTPGTSNYGYT
15 TRBJ2-3 TRBV7-2 ASSLGGTSGGVDTQY
11 TRBJ1-1 TRBV30 ALGRGGLTEAF
15 TRBJ1-2 TRBV6-1 ASSEVRQNGFGYGYT
12 TRBJ2-1 TRBV29-1 SVFGVTGYNEQF
11 TRBJ2-7 TRBV11-2 ASSYTGEGEQY
12 TRBJ1-6 TRBV6-1 ASSTTGPNSPLH
14 TRBJ2-6 TRBV19 ASSVGQGSGANVLT
14 TRBJ1-5 TRBV19 ASSILSWQDNQPQH
14 TRBJ1-4 TRBV5-4 ASSYFPPGGTQKLF
11 TRBJ2-4 TRBV29-1 SVEEGLGNIQY
13 TRBJ2-5 TRBV2 ASGGSSGAQETQY
12 TRBJ2-1 TRBV7-9 ASSELAASGEQF
14 TRBJ1-5 TRBV4-2 ASSQEGGQVNQPQH
8 TRBJ1-2 TRBV28 ASRGDGYT
14 TRBJ1-4 TRBV19 ASSLRAGRAFEKLF
13 TRBJ1-2 TRBV7-3 ASSLGAPTNYGYT
11 TRBJ1-2 TRBV19 ASSRQGNYGYT
13 TRBJ1-2 TRBV6-1 ATSRGGPNGYGYT
9 TRBJ2-7 TRBV6-5 ASSTRNEQY
11 TRBJ1-2 TRBV28 ASNVWGTYGYT
13 TRBJ2-2 TRBV19 ASSINTGLTGELF
12 TRBJ1-2 TRBV18 ASSTAGQGSGYT
15 TRBJ2-7 TRBV30 AWSTATRTSVGYEQY
11 TRBJ1-2 TRBV6-6 ASSQGLRGGYT
12 TRBJ1-1 TRBV18 ASSPQGANTEAF
14 TRBJ2-3 TRBV5-1 ASSLEGRTDTDTQY
10 TRBJ2-5 TRBV2 ASSASVETQY
12 TRBJ2-5 TRBV2 ASSGWARQETQY
10 TRBJ2-7 TRBV28 ASSLSGYEQY
11 TRBJ2-3 TRBV5-1 ASSLAGSDTQY
14 TRBJ2-1 TRBV4-3 ASSHHPGTDYNEQF
13 TRBJ1-6 TRBV11-2 ASSLTGGGNSPLH
13 TRBJ1-2 TRBV6-5 ASSPGLTGSRGYT